The present T cell receptor beta chain was sequenced within a study of neoadjuvant nivolumab and ipilimumab in lung cancer. Across the whole study: Patients got nivolumab 3 mg/kg on days 1, 15 and 29; combination added ipilimumab 1 mg/kg day 1.

Measured with immunoSEQ multiplex PCR; TCRdb has only the in-frame clones, and not every one. The sample comprises 26,000 or so clones, less than 90% of which are singletons, and less than 7% rests with the top ten. CDR1 and CDR2 (germline): SGHRS, YFSETQ. This CDR3 is built from 15 residues. V was clipped by 5 bases and J by 0 bases, with 12 bases between them. In regard to this clone: Its antigen remains unknown.

Study-level findings and limits: Blood richness before therapy tracked richness in tumors resected after neoadjuvant therapy. Compared with tumor-adjacent uninvolved lung, resected tumors showed greater richness and clonality. Only two of four nivolumab-treated tumors gained richness and clonality by surgery.

The sequencing used peripheral blood, collected before neoadjuvant nivolumab, alone or with ipilimumab. The chain recombines TRBV5-1 with TRBJ1-5; D uncertain. The clonotype originates from an adult with non-small cell lung cancer. CDR3 in amino acids: CASRSGDHSNQPQHF. The CDR3 DNA follows: TGCGCCAGCAGGAGCGGGGATCATAGCAATCAGCCCCAGCATTTT.